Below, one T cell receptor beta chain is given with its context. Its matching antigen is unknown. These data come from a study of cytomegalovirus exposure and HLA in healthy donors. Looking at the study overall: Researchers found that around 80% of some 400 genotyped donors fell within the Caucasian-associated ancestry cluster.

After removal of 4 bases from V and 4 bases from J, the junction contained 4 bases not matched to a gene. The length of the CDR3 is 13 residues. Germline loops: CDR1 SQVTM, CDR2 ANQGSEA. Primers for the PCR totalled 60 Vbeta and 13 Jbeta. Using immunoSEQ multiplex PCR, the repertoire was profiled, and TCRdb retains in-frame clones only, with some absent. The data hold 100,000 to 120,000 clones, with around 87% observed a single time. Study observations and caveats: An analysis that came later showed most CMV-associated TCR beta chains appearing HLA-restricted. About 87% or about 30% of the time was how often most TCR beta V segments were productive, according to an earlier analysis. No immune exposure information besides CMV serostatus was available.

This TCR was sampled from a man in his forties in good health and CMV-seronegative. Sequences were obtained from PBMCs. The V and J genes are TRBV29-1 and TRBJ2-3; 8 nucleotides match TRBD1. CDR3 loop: CSVVTGGADTQYF. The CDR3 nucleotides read TGCAGCGTTGTTACAGGGGGTGCAGATACGCAGTATTTT.